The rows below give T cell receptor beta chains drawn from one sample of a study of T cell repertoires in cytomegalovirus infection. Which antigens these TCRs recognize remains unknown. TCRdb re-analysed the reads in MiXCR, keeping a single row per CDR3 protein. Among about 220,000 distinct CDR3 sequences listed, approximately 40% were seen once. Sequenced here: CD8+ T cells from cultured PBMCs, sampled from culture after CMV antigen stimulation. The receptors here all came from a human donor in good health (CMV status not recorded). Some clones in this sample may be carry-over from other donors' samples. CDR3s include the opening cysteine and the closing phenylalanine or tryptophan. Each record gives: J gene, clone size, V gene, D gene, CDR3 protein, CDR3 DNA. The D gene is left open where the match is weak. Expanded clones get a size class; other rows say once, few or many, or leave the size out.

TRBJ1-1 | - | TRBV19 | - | CASSMGQNTEAFF | TGTGCCAGTAGTATGGGGCAGAACACTGAAGCTTTCTTT
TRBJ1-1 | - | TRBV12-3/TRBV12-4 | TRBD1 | CASSPPTGPHNNTEAFF | TGTGCCAGCAGTCCCCCGACAGGGCCACACAATAACACTGAAGCTTTCTTT
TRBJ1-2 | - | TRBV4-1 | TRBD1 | CASSQEGGGTALYGYTF | TGTGCCAGCAGCCAAGAGGGCGGCGGGACAGCACTTTATGGCTACACCTTC
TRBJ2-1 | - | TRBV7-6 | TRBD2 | CASSLGLAGGGVFYNEQFF | TGTGCCAGCAGCTTAGGACTAGCGGGGGGGGGGGTCTTCTACAATGAGCAGTTCTTC
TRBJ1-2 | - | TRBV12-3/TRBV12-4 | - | CASSLATNDGYTF | TGTGCCAGCAGTTTAGCCACAAACGATGGCTACACCTTC
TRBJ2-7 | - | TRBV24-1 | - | CATSDLTGLYFYEQYF | TGTGCCACCAGTGATTTAACCGGTCTCTACTTCTACGAGCAGTACTTC
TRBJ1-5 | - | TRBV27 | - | CASSFSRSSIQPQHF | TGTGCCAGCAGTTTTTCCAGGTCTAGCATTCAGCCCCAGCATTTT
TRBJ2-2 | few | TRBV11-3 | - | CASSLRGQNTGELFF | TGTGCCAGCAGCTTACGAGGACAGAACACCGGGGAGCTGTTTTTT
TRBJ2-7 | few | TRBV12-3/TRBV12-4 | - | CASSLWGNEQYF | TGTGCCAGCAGTTTATGGGGGAACGAGCAGTACTTC
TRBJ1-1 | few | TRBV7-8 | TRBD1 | CASSSPRDSNTEAFF | TGTGCCAGCAGCTCCCCCCGGGACAGCAACACTGAAGCTTTCTTT
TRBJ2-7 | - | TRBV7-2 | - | CASSLAWQSATYEQYF | TGTGCCAGCAGCTTAGCGTGGCAGAGTGCAACCTACGAGCAGTACTTC
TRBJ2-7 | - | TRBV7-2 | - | CASSLSGKYEQYF | TGTGCCAGCAGCCTGTCAGGGAAGTACGAGCAGTACTTC
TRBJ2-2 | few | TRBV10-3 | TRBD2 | CAISGGTKSDGELFF | TGTGCCATCAGTGGTGGGACTAAGTCGGACGGGGAGCTGTTTTTT
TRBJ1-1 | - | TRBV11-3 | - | CASSLGIGTEAFF | TGTGCCAGCAGCCTCGGGATTGGGACTGAAGCTTTCTTT
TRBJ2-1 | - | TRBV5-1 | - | CASSLDPVGSVDEQFF | TGCGCCAGCAGCTTGGATCCGGTGGGCTCAGTGGATGAGCAGTTCTTC
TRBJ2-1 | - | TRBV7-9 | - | CASSLLRGSYNEQFF | TGTGCCAGCAGCTTACTCCGGGGCTCCTACAATGAGCAGTTCTTC
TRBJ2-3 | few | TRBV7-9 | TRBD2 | CASSYTSGSGSDTQYF | TGTGCCAGCAGCTATACTAGCGGGAGTGGCTCCGATACGCAGTATTTT
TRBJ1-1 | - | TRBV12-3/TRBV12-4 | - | CASSVGGTTEAFF | TGTGCCAGCAGTGTGGGGGGGACCACTGAAGCTTTCTTT
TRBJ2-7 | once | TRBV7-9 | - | CASNLRGSYEQYF | TGTGCCAGCAACTTACGGGGTTCCTACGAGCAGTACTTC
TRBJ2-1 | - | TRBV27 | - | CASSINREQFF | TGTGCCAGCAGTATAAACAGGGAGCAGTTCTTC
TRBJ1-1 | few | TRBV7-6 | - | CASSSGMLVEAFF | TGTGCCAGCAGCTCCGGGATGCTAGTTGAAGCTTTCTTT
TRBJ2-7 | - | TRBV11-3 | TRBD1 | CASSYGTGDEQYF | TGTGCCAGCAGCTACGGGACAGGGGACGAGCAGTACTTC
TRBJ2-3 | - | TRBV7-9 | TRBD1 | CASSLPGTGDGTDTQYF | TGTGCCAGCAGCTTGCCCGGGACAGGGGACGGCACAGATACGCAGTATTTT
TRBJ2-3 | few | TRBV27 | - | CASSLHGRSTDTQYF | TGTGCCAGCAGTTTGCACGGGAGAAGCACAGATACGCAGTATTTT
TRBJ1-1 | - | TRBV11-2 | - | CASSSIQQNTEAFF | TGTGCCAGCAGCTCAATTCAGCAGAACACTGAAGCTTTCTTT
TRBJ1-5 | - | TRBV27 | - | CASSLSWREPQHF | TGTGCCAGCAGTTTATCATGGCGTGAGCCCCAGCATTTT
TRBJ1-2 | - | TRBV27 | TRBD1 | CASSGTGDGYTF | TGTGCCAGCAGCGGGACAGGGGACGGCTACACCTTC
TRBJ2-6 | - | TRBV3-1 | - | CASNRAPSGANVLTF | TGTGCCAGTAACCGGGCCCCCTCTGGGGCCAACGTCCTGACTTTC
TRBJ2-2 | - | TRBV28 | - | CASSSETGELFF | TGTGCCAGCAGCTCAGAGACCGGGGAGCTGTTTTTT
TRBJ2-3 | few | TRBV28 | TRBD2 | CASSITGTSATQYF | TGTGCCAGCAGTATCACCGGGACTAGCGCTACGCAGTATTTT
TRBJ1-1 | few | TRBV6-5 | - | CASSYEGGPGTEAFF | TGTGCCAGCAGTTACGAGGGGGGGCCGGGCACTGAAGCTTTCTTT
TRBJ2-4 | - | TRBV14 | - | CASSQDQGRAKNIQYF | TGTGCCAGCAGCCAAGACCAGGGGCGAGCCAAAAACATTCAGTACTTC
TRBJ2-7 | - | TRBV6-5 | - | CASSYSGGAGEQYF | TGTGCCAGCAGTTACTCCGGTGGTGCTGGCGAGCAGTACTTC
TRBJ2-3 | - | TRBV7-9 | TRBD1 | CASRSTGAGTDTQYF | TGTGCCAGCAGGTCAACAGGGGCTGGCACAGATACGCAGTATTTT
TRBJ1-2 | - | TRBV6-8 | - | CATMSSQEDGYTF | TGTGCCACCATGTCGTCGCAGGAAGATGGCTACACCTTC
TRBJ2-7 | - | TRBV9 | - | CASSVGEAASYEQYF | TGTGCCAGCAGCGTAGGAGAAGCGGCCTCCTACGAGCAGTACTTC
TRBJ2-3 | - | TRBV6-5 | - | CASSYSKGGIYTQYF | TGTGCCAGCAGTTACTCGAAGGGCGGGATATATACGCAGTATTTT
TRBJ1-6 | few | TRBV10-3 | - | CAISETAARGSDSPLHF | TGTGCCATCAGTGAGACTGCCGCACGGGGGAGTGATTCACCCCTCCACTTT
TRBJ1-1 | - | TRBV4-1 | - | CASSQDPDTEAFF | TGCGCCAGCAGCCAAGATCCGGACACTGAAGCTTTCTTT
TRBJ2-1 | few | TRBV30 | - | CAWSWGWSSDNEQFF | TGTGCCTGGAGTTGGGGGTGGTCATCCGACAATGAGCAGTTCTTC
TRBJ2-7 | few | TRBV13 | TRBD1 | CASSQGQGRDYEQYF | TGTGCCAGCAGCCAGGGACAGGGGCGCGATTACGAGCAGTACTTC
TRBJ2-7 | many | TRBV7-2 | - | CASSAVALPYEQYF | TGTGCCAGCAGCGCGGTTGCGTTGCCCTACGAGCAGTACTTC
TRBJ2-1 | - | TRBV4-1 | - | CASSQVSRGNEQFF | TGCGCCAGCAGCCAAGTCTCAAGGGGCAATGAGCAGTTCTTC
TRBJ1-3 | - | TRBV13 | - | CASSFTTGRLGNTIYF | TGTGCCAGCAGCTTCACAACCGGACGGCTAGGAAACACCATATATTTT
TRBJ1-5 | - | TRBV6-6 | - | CASSYEGGSNQPQHF | TGTGCCAGCAGTTACGAGGGGGGAAGCAATCAGCCCCAGCATTTT
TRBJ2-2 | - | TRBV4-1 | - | CASSQATDTGELFF | TGCGCCAGCAGCCAAGCAACAGACACCGGGGAGCTGTTTTTT
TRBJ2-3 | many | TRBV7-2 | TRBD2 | CASSSPATSGRAGDTQYF | TGTGCCAGCAGCTCGCCAGCCACTAGCGGGAGAGCCGGGGATACGCAGTATTTT
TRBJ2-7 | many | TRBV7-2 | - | CASSYNYEQYF | TGTGCCAGCAGCTATAACTACGAGCAGTACTTC
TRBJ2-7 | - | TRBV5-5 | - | CASSFDRKREQYF | TGTGCCAGCAGCTTTGACAGGAAACGCGAGCAGTACTTC
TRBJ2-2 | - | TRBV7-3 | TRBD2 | CASSLAPSGDTGELFF | TGTGCCAGCAGCTTAGCACCTAGCGGAGACACCGGGGAGCTGTTTTTT
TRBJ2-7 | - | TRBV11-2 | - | CASSLPSSPYEQYF | TGTGCCAGCAGCTTACCATCCTCCCCTTACGAGCAGTACTTC